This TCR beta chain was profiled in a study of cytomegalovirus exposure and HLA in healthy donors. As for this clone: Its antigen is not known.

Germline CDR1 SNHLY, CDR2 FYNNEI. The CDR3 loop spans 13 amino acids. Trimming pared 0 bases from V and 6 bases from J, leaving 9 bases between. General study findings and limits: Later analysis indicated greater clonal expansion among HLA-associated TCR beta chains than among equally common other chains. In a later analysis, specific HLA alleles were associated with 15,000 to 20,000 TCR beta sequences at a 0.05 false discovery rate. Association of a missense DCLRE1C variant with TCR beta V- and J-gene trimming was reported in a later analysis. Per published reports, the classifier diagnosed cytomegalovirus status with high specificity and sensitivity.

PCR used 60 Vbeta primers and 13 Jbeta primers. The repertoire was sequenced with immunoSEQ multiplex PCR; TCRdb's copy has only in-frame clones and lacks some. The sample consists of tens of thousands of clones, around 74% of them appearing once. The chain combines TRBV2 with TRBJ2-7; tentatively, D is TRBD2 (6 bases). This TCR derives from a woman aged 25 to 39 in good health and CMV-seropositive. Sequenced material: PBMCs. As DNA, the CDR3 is TGTGCCAGCAGTGAAGCGCGACTAGGCGAGCAGTACTTC. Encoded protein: CASSEARLGEQYF.